What follows is one T cell receptor beta chain and its context. No antigen is known for it. This entry is derived from a study of CD8 T cells in ankylosing spondylitis. Overall study findings and caveats: Disease-associated clones were reportedly significantly overrepresented in matched ankylosing spondylitis synovial fluid. With a CD8+ phenotype, disease-linked clones were relatively rare in peripheral blood.

Preparation of TCR beta libraries was done by quantitative 5'-RACE with molecular barcodes. TCRdb reprocessed the 5' RACE reads with MiXCR, giving one entry per CDR3 protein. The profile shows 250,000 to 300,000 distinct CDR3 sequences, over 15% of them singletons. This TCR was sampled from a male donor with ankylosing spondylitis or in good health (not recorded which). Sequencing was done on a sample of blood, either unsorted or a sorted T cell fraction (not recorded which).

CDR3 protein: CASSFLGGQPQHF. In DNA, the CDR3 is TGTGCCAGCAGTTTCCTGGGTGGTCAGCCCCAGCATTTT. The chain recombines TRBV12-3 or TRBV12-4 with TRBJ1-5; D gene unclear. V dropped 3 bases and J dropped 6 bases, with 9 bases sitting between them. The CDR3 runs 13 residues.